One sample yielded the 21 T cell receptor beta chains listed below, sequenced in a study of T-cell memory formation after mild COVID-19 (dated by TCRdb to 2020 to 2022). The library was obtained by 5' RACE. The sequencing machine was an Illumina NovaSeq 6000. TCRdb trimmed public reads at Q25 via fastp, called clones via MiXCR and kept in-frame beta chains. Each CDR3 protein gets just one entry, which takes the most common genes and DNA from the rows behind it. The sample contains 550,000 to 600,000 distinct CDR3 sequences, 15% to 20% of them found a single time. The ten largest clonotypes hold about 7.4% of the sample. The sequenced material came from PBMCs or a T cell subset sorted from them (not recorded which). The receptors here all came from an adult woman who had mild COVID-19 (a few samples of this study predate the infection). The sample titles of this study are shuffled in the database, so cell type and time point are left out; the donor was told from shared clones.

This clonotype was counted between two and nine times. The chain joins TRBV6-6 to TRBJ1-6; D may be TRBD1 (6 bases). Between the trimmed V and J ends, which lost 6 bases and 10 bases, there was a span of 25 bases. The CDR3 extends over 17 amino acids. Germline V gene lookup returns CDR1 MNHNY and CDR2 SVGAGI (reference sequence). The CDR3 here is CASSRLGLETGASPLHF. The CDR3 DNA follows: TGTGCCAGCAGCCGTCTAGGTCTCGAGACGGGGGCATCACCCCTCCACTTT.

CDR3 sequence (DNA): TGTGCCAGCAGTCCTGGACAGGGGACACCCCTTGAGCAGTACTTC. Translating gives CASSPGQGTPLEQYF. This chain joins TRBV12-3 or TRBV12-4 and TRBJ2-7, with 9 positions matching TRBD1. The trim removed 5 bases at V and 7 bases at J, leaving 12 bases unmatched. This CDR3 region has 15 residues.

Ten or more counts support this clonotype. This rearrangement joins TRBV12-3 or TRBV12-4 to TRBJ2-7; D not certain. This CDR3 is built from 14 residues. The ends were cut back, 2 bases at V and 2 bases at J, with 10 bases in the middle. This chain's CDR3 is CASSLNPAPYEQYF. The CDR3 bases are TGTGCCAGCAGTTTAAATCCCGCCCCCTACGAGCAGTACTTC.

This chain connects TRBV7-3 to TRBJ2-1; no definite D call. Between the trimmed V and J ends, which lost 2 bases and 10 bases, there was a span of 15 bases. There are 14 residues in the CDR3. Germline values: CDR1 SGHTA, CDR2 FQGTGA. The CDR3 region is CASSLHGIGNEQFF. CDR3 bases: TGTGCCAGCAGCTTACACGGTATAGGGAACGAGCAGTTCTTC. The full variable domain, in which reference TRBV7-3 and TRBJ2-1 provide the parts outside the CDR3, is GAGVSQTPSNKVTEKGKYVELRCDPISGHTALYWYRQSLGQGPEFLIYFQGTGAADDSGLPNDRFFAVRPEGSVSTLKIQRTERGDSAVYLCASSLHGIGNEQFFGPGTRLTVL.

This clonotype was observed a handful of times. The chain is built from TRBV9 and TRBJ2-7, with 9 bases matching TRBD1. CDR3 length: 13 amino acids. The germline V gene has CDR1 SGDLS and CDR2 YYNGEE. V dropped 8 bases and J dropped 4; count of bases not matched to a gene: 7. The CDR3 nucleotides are TGTGCCAGAAGGGACAGGGCCTGGTACGAGCAGTACTTC. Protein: CARRDRAWYEQYF. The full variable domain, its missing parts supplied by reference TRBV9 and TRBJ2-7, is DSGVTQTPKHLITATGQRVTLRCSPRSGDLSVYWYQQSLDQGLQFLIQYYNGEERAKGNILERFSAQQFPDLHSELNLSSLELGDSALYFCARRDRAWYEQYFGPGTRLTVT.

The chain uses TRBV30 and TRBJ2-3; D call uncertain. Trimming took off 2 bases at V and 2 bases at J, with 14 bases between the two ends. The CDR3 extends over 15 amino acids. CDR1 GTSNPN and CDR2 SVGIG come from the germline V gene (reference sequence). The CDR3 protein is CAWSKGSINTDTQYF. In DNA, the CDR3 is TGTGCCTGGAGTAAAGGGTCCATTAACACAGATACGCAGTATTTT.

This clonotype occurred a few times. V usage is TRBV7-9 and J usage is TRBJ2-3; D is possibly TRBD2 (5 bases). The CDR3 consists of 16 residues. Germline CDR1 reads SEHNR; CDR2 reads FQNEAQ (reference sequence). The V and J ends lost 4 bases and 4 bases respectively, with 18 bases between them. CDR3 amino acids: CASSSPQGSIADTQYF. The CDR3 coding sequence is TGTGCCAGCAGCTCCCCCCAAGGGAGTATCGCAGATACGCAGTATTTT.

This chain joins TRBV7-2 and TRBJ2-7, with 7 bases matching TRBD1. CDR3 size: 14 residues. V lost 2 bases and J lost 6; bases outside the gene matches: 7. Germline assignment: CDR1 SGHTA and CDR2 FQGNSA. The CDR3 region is CASSLSGTASEQYF. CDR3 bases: TGTGCCAGCAGCTTATCCGGGACAGCCTCCGAGCAGTACTTC. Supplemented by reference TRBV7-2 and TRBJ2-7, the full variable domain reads GAGVSQSPSNKVTEKGKDVELRCDPISGHTALYWYRQSLGQGLEFLIYFQGNSAPDKSGLPSDRFSAERTGGSVSTLTIQRTQQEDSAVYLCASSLSGTASEQYFGPGTRLTVT.

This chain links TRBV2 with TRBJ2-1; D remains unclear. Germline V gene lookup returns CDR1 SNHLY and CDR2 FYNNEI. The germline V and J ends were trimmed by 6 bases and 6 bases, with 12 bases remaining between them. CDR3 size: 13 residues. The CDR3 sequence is CASRGIWSNEQFF. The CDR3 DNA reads TGTGCCAGCAGGGGTATTTGGAGCAATGAGCAGTTCTTC.

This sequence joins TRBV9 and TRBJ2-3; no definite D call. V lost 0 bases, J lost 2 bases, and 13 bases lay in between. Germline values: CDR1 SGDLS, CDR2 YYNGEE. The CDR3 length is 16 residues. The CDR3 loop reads CASSVVAVMYTDTQYF. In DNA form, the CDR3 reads TGTGCCAGCAGCGTAGTGGCCGTAATGTACACAGATACGCAGTATTTT.

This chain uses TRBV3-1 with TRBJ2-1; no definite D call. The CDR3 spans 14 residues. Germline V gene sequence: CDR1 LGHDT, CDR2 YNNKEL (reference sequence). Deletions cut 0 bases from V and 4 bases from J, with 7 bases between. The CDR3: CASSQDPRYNEQFF. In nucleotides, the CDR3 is TGTGCCAGCAGCCAAGATCCAAGGTACAATGAGCAGTTCTTC.

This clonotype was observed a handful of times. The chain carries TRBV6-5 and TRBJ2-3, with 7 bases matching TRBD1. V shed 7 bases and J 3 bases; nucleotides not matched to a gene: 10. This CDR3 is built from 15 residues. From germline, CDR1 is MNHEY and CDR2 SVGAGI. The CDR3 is CASTKLGRGTDTQYF. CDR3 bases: TGTGCCAGCACTAAACTGGGCAGGGGGACAGATACGCAGTATTTT.

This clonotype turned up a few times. This CDR3 is CASRLRGLRGPQHF. CDR3 DNA sequence: TGTGCCAGCAGGCTCAGGGGGCTACGAGGACCCCAGCATTTT. This chain uses TRBV6-1 with TRBJ1-5; 8 bases agree with TRBD1. The CDR3 is 14 residues long. The trim removed 6 bases at V and 10 bases at J, leaving 11 bases unmatched. CDR1 and CDR2 (germline): MNHNS, SASEGT.

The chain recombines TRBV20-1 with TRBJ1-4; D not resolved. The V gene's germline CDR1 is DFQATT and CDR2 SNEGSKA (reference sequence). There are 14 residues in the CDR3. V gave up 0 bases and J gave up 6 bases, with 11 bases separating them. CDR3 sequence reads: CSARDTFGDEKLFF. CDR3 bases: TGCAGTGCTAGAGATACCTTCGGAGATGAAAAACTGTTTTTT.

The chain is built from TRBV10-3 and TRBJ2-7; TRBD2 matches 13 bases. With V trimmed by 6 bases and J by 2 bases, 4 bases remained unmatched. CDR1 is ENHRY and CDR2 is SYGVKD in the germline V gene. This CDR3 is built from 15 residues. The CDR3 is CAIRELAGGPYEQYF. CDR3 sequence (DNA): TGTGCCATCAGAGAACTAGCGGGAGGGCCCTACGAGCAGTACTTC.

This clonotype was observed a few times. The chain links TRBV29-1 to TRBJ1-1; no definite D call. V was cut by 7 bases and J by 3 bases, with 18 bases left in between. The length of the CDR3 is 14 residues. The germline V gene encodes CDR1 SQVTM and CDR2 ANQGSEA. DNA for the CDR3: TGCAGCGCTCGTTTTCCGGGATCCGACACTGAAGCTTTCTTT. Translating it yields CSARFPGSDTEAFF.

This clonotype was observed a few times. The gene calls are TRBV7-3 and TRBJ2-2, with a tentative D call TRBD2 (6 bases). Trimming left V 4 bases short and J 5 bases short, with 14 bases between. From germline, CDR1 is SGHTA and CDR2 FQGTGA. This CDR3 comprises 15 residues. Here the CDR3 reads CASSSNGGRTGELFF. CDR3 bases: TGTGCCAGCAGCTCAAACGGAGGGCGGACCGGGGAGCTGTTTTTT.

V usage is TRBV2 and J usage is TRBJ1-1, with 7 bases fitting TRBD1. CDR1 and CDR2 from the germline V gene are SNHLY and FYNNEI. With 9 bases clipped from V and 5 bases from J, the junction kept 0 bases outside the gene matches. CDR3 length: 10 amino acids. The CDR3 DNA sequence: TGTGCCAGGACAGGGACTGAAGCTTTCTTT. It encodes CARTGTEAFF.

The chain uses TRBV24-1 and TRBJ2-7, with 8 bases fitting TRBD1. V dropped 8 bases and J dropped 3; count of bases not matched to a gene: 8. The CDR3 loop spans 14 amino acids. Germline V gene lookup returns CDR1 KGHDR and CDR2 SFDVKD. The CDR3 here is CATTRTGIRYEQYF. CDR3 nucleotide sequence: TGTGCCACCACTCGGACAGGGATACGCTACGAGCAGTACTTC.

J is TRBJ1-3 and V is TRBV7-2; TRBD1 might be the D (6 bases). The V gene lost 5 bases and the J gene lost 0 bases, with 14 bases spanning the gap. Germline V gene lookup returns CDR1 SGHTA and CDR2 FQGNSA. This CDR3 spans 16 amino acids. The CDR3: CASSPGRGLSGNTIYF. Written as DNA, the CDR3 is TGTGCCAGCAGCCCCGGCAGGGGTCTCTCTGGAAACACCATATATTTT.

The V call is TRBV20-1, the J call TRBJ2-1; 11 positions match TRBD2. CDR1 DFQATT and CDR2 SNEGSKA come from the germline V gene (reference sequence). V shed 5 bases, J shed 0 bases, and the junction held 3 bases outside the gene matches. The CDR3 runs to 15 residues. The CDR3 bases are TGCAGTGCTCCCGGGACTAGCGGCTCCTACAATGAGCAGTTCTTC. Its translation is CSAPGTSGSYNEQFF.